This is a list of T cell receptor beta chains from one sample in a study of blood T cell repertoires in COVID-19. The method was immunoSEQ multiplex PCR; TCRdb's version includes in-frame clones alone and lacks a portion of them. The profile shows about 330,000 clones, over 75% of them singletons. Material for sequencing was PBMCs or T cells enriched from blood (not recorded which). The receptors stem from a woman aged 25 to 39 who had recovered from COVID-19. Both conserved end residues are part of each CDR3. D genes are given only for firm matches. The size of a clone is reported for some rows only, either as once, few or many, or as a class for expanded clones.

>-|-|TRBJ1-2|TRBV19
CASRKGGMGYTF
TGTGCCAGTAGAAAGGGGGGGATGGGCTACACCTTC
>-|-|TRBJ1-2|TRBV25-1
CASSDSFNYGYTF
TGTGCCAGCAGTGACAGTTTTAACTATGGCTACACCTTC
>few|-|TRBJ1-1|TRBV19
CASSPWEARTEAFF
TGTGCCAGTAGTCCATGGGAGGCGAGGACTGAAGCTTTCTTT
>few|-|TRBJ1-2|TRBV6-5
CASIQSPGHPMGYTF
TGTGCCAGCATCCAATCGCCGGGACACCCTATGGGCTACACCTTC
>-|-|TRBJ1-2|TRBV19
CASSVSNYGYTF
TGTGCCAGTAGTGTATCTAACTATGGCTACACCTTC
>once|TRBD1|TRBJ1-3|TRBV24-1
CATSDVDRAISGNTIYF
TGTGCCACCAGTGATGTGGACAGGGCAATCTCTGGAAACACCATATATTTT
>-|TRBD2|TRBJ2-1|TRBV27
CASSLSREGTYNEQFF
TGTGCCAGCAGTTTATCCAGGGAGGGGACCTACAATGAGCAGTTCTTC
>-|-|TRBJ1-1|TRBV5-1
CASSLVQGSNTEAFF
TGCGCCAGCAGCTTGGTCCAGGGGTCGAACACTGAAGCTTTCTTT
>-|-|TRBJ2-2|TRBV19
CASSIQVVLAGELFF
TGTGCCAGTAGTATTCAGGTAGTCCTCGCCGGGGAGCTGTTTTTT
>-|-|TRBJ1-1|TRBV5-4
CASSLAGGTNTEAFF
TGTGCCAGCAGCTTGGCGGGGGGGACGAACACTGAAGCTTTCTTT
>-|TRBD2|TRBJ2-2|TRBV5-1
CASSITSGGAFSELFF
TGCGCCAGCAGCATTACTAGCGGGGGGGCCTTCTCGGAGCTGTTTTTT
>-|TRBD1|TRBJ1-1|TRBV2
CAWRLRGLDTEAFF
TGTGCCTGGAGGCTGAGGGGGCTCGACACTGAAGCTTTCTTT
>once|-|TRBJ1-5|TRBV6-1
CASSEAGGRDQPQHF
TGTGCCAGCAGTGAAGCCGGGGGAAGGGATCAGCCCCAGCATTTT
>-|TRBD1|TRBJ2-7|TRBV6-2/TRBV6-3
CASSPRGQGRNEQYF
TGTGCCAGCAGTCCGAGGGGACAGGGGCGGAACGAGCAGTACTTC
>-|TRBD1|TRBJ1-2|TRBV24-1
CATSDRTGGDGYTF
TGTGCCACCAGTGATCGGACAGGGGGCGATGGCTACACCTTC
>-|-|TRBJ2-7|TRBV6-5
CASSYTGSSYEQYF
TGTGCCAGCAGTTACACAGGGAGCTCCTACGAGCAGTACTTC
>-|TRBD2|TRBJ2-3|TRBV7-8
CASSPRRAGGADTQYF
TGTGCCAGCAGCCCTCGTAGAGCGGGGGGGGCAGATACGCAGTATTTT
>-|TRBD2|TRBJ2-1|TRBV24-1
CATSDFTGTSGGARRNEQFF
TGTGCCACCAGTGATTTTACCGGGACTAGCGGGGGCGCCAGGCGCAATGAGCAGTTCTTC
>-|TRBD2|TRBJ2-4|TRBV2
CATRPAGVAKNIQYF
TGTGCCACCAGGCCGGCGGGGGTAGCCAAAAACATTCAGTACTTC
>once|TRBD1|TRBJ1-3|TRBV5-1
CASSRGQGQGNTIYF
TGCGCCAGCAGTCGCGGACAGGGACAGGGAAACACCATATATTTT
>-|TRBD2|TRBJ2-2|TRBV7-6
CASSLRPSGGTWTGELFF
TGTGCCAGCAGCTTGAGACCTAGCGGGGGAACGTGGACCGGGGAGCTGTTTTTT
>-|-|TRBJ2-5|TRBV5-1
CASSLGQGKETQYF
TGCGCCAGCAGCTTGGGGCAGGGGAAAGAGACCCAGTACTTC
>-|TRBD2|TRBJ2-5|TRBV5-4
CASSRGGQETQYF
TGTGCCAGCAGCCGGGGGGGGCAAGAGACCCAGTACTTC
>-|TRBD2|TRBJ2-1|TRBV6-2/TRBV6-3
CASSSSGGYNEQFF
TGTGCCAGCAGTTCGAGCGGGGGGTATAATGAGCAGTTCTTC
>once|TRBD1|TRBJ2-7|TRBV6-5
CASTTGGAAYEQYF
TGTGCCAGCACTACAGGGGGAGCGGCCTACGAGCAGTACTTC
>-|TRBD1|TRBJ1-2|TRBV5-1
CASSFGSRERTGRNYGYTF
TGCGCCAGCAGCTTTGGGTCCCGAGAAAGGACAGGGAGAAACTATGGCTACACCTTC
>-|-|TRBJ1-1|TRBV11-2
CASSLRVGGGTEAFF
TGTGCCAGCAGCTTAAGAGTCGGGGGAGGCACTGAAGCTTTCTTT
>-|TRBD1|TRBJ1-1|TRBV10-3
CAIREDRDHTEAFF
TGTGCCATCAGGGAGGACAGGGATCACACTGAAGCTTTCTTT
>-|-|TRBJ2-7|TRBV6-5
CASSYSGGRSYEQYF
TGTGCCAGCAGTTACTCTGGGGGGAGGTCCTACGAGCAGTACTTC
>once|-|TRBJ1-5|TRBV7-8
CASKAGQPNQPQHF
TGTGCCAGCAAGGCCGGACAGCCGAATCAGCCCCAGCATTTT
>-|-|TRBJ1-1|TRBV5-1
CASSFLDRNTEAFF
TGCGCCAGCAGCTTCCTCGACAGGAACACTGAAGCTTTCTTT
>-|-|TRBJ2-1|TRBV9
CASSVEPSNEQFF
TGTGCCAGCAGCGTAGAACCCAGCAATGAGCAGTTCTTC
>-|TRBD1|TRBJ2-7|TRBV5-1
CASSLSGTAYEQYF
TGCGCCAGCAGCTTGTCCGGGACAGCCTACGAGCAGTACTTC
>-|-|TRBJ2-3|TRBV11-3
CASSSRETDTQYF
TGTGCCAGCAGCTCAAGGGAGACAGATACGCAGTATTTT